This record looks at one T cell receptor beta chain sequence and its context. Its antigen is unidentified. CDR3 length: 15 residues. Germline CDR1 is LNHDA and CDR2 is SQIVND (reference sequence). V was cut by 6 bases and J by 4 bases, with 15 bases left in between. This specimen comes from a study of T cells in Graves' hyperthyroidism and ophthalmopathy. Study-wide background: Peripheral blood sampling occurred at initial diagnosis, before any treatment. Overall study results and limits: Before onset, ophthalmopathy was predicted by the model a median approximately 6.5 months earlier. The majority of expanded thyroid clonotypes above 0.001 also appeared in blood.

The blood sample was taken at first hyperthyroidism diagnosis, before any ophthalmopathy symptoms. RNA transcripts were the template for amplifying TCR beta CDR3 regions. The HTBI primer set was used in a first-round RT-PCR of the TCR CDR3. Using its own MiXCR run on the multiplex PCR reads, TCRdb lists one record per CDR3 protein. This sample has about 290,000 distinct CDR3 sequences, with 13% found just once. Sequencing input: blood. This clonotype was obtained from a woman in her 30s with Graves' hyperthyroidism that later progressed to Graves' ophthalmopathy. The chain links TRBV19 to TRBJ1-4, with a tentative D call TRBD1 (5 bases). The CDR3: CASSLSSGLNEKLFF. CDR3 DNA: TGTGCCAGTAGCCTATCCTCGGGGCTTAATGAAAAACTGTTTTTT.